These 18 T cell receptor beta chains came from one sample sequenced in a study of blood T cell repertoires in COVID-19. The data were produced by immunoSEQ multiplex PCR, yet TCRdb's version contains in-frame clones alone and is incomplete. The table records fewer than 250,000 clones, about nine tenths of them present only once. The sequenced material came from peripheral blood. Receptors were obtained from a man between 65 and 80 years old with acute or convalescent COVID-19.

The rearrangement links TRBV2 to TRBJ2-7; the match to TRBD1 covers 8 bases. V lost 7 bases and J lost 5; bases outside the gene matches: 7. CDR1 SNHLY and CDR2 FYNNEI come from the germline V gene. The CDR3 contains 13 residues. CDR3 DNA sequence: TGTGCCAGCAAAGGACAGGGCTTGAACGAGCAGTACTTC. Protein sequence: CASKGQGLNEQYF.

This clone was counted once. This CDR3 reads CSASALAGRTNTGELFF. For the CDR3, the DNA is TGCAGTGCTAGTGCACTAGCGGGGCGAACGAACACCGGGGAGCTGTTTTTT. This chain connects TRBV20-1 to TRBJ2-2; 10 nucleotides align to TRBD2. The length of the CDR3 is 17 residues. CDR1 is DFQATT and CDR2 is SNEGSKA in the germline V gene (reference sequence). Trimming at V came to 3 bases and at J to 0 bases, leaving 7 bases not matched to a gene.

In this sample, this clone turned up a few times. V usage is TRBV7-3 and J usage is TRBJ2-1; D unresolved. V was pared by 3 bases and J by 4 bases, with 7 bases between. Germline assignment: CDR1 SGHTA and CDR2 FQGTGA. The CDR3 loop spans 13 amino acids. The CDR3 DNA follows: TGTGCCAGCAGCTTTTCCCAATACAATGAGCAGTTCTTC. It translates to CASSFSQYNEQFF.

The rearrangement links TRBV7-9 to TRBJ2-3; TRBD2 aligns across 12 bases. Germline CDR1 SEHNR, CDR2 FQNEAQ (reference sequence). The V segment lost 1 base and the J segment 5 bases; nucleotides outside the gene matches: 4. This CDR3 contains 16 residues. This CDR3 reads CASSLGLAGVVDTQYF. In DNA, the CDR3 is TGTGCCAGCAGCTTAGGACTAGCGGGAGTCGTAGATACGCAGTATTTT. Full variable domain (remainder filled in from reference TRBV7-9 and TRBJ2-3): DTGVSQNPRHKITKRGQNVTFRCDPISEHNRLYWYRQTLGQGPEFLTYFQNEAQLEKSRLLSDRFSAERPKGSFSTLEIQRTEQGDSAMYLCASSLGLAGVVDTQYFGPGTRLTVL.

Regarding this clone: Other nucleotide sequences from this sample produce the same CDR3. The V gene is TRBV19, the J gene TRBJ1-5; TRBD1 matches at 7 bases. Germline V lookup: CDR1 LNHDA, CDR2 SQIVND (reference sequence). The length of the CDR3 is 15 residues. The junction had 2 bases not matched to a gene; V was cut back by 3 bases and J by 0 bases. This chain's CDR3 is CASSIHRGSNQPQHF. The CDR3 DNA follows: TGTGCCAGTAGTATCCACAGGGGTAGCAATCAGCCCCAGCATTTT.

This chain joins TRBV7-6 and TRBJ2-7; D is unresolved. Trimming took 0 bases from V and 3 from J, leaving 9 bases between them. The CDR3 totals 14 residues. From germline, CDR1 is SGHVS and CDR2 FNYEAQ. CDR3 residues: CASSLARNSYEQYF. CDR3 DNA sequence: TGTGCCAGCAGCTTAGCCCGAAACAGCTACGAGCAGTACTTC.

The V call is TRBV9, the J call TRBJ1-6, with TRBD1 identical over 8 bases. Unmatched junction bases numbered 7, after V lost 4 bases and J lost 7 bases. CDR1 SGDLS and CDR2 YYNGEE come from the germline V gene. The CDR3 contains 15 residues. The CDR3 DNA sequence: TGTGCCAGCAGCCCGCGGACAGGGCTAAATTCACCCCTCCACTTT. This sequence encodes CASSPRTGLNSPLHF.

The rearrangement joins TRBV21-1 to TRBJ2-1; TRBD2, the D gene given by the table, was not confirmed from the DNA. TRBV21-1 is given as a pseudogene. This CDR3 has 16 amino acids. CDR3 sequence: CASSEMGLADCNEQFF. The CDR3 nucleotides read TGTGCCAGCAGCGAGATGGGACTAGCGGACTGTAATGAGCAGTTCTTC.

Remarks on this clone: Its ends do not fully match the called genes, so a read error is possible. The J gene is TRBJ1-1, the V gene TRBV6-6, with 7 positions matching TRBD1. There are 15 residues in the CDR3. Per the germline V gene, CDR1 is MNHNY and CDR2 is SVGAGI (reference sequence). The CDR3: CASSLGQTMNTETFF. CDR3 DNA: TGTGCCAGCAGCCTGGGACAGACGATGAACACTGAAACTTTCTTT.

The rearrangement links TRBV9 to TRBJ1-1; tentative D call: TRBD1 (5 bases). V was pared by 3 bases and J by 1 base, with 16 bases between. Germline lookup yields CDR1 SGDLS and CDR2 YYNGEE. The CDR3 contains 16 residues. The CDR3 is CASSDPTDQPNTEAFF. CDR3 DNA: TGTGCCAGCAGCGATCCGACAGACCAACCGAACACTGAAGCTTTCTTT.

This clone has just one count. This chain connects TRBV5-1 to TRBJ2-2, with TRBD1 matching over 9 bases. This CDR3 has 17 amino acids. The junction had 6 bases not matched to a gene; V was cut back by 1 base and J by 2 bases. Germline V gene sequence: CDR1 SGHRS, CDR2 YFSETQ. CDR3 loop: CASSLSGTGSNTGELFF. CDR3 DNA sequence: TGCGCCAGCAGCTTGAGCGGGACAGGGTCTAACACCGGGGAGCTGTTTTTT.

The chain carries TRBV4-1 and TRBJ2-2; perhaps TRBD1 as D (6 bases). Germline CDR1 MGHRA, CDR2 YSYEKL. Trimming took off 0 bases at V and 0 bases at J, with 11 bases between the two ends. CDR3 length: 17 residues. The CDR3 sequence: CASSQDFRGANTGELFF. CDR3 bases: TGCGCCAGCAGCCAAGATTTCAGGGGCGCGAACACCGGGGAGCTGTTTTTT.

This rearrangement joins TRBV6-6 to TRBJ2-3; 8 nucleotides match TRBD1. This CDR3 is 15 amino acids long. Germline V CDR1 and CDR2: MNHNY, SVGAGI (reference sequence). J gave up 4 bases and V 7 bases, and 10 bases lay outside the gene matches. The CDR3 region is CASTRSTGASDTQYF. CDR3 DNA sequence: TGTGCCAGCACCCGATCGACAGGGGCATCAGATACGCAGTATTTT.

The chain carries TRBV7-8 and TRBJ1-2, with no clear D. V lost 4 bases and J 0 bases, leaving 6 bases between the germline ends. The CDR3 spans 13 residues. CDR1 SGHVS and CDR2 FQNEAQ come from the germline V gene. Written as DNA, the CDR3 is TGTGCCAGCAGCTCGGGGTCTAACTATGGCTACACCTTC. This translates into CASSSGSNYGYTF.

The V gene is TRBV18, the J gene TRBJ1-2; D not resolved. From germline, CDR1 is KGHSH and CDR2 LQKENI. CDR3 length equals 14 residues. The V end was cut by 4 bases, the J end by 7 bases, with 16 bases between. This chain's CDR3 is CASSQGGEVTGYTF. As DNA, the CDR3 is TGTGCCAGCTCACAGGGAGGCGAAGTGACTGGCTACACCTTC.

There are a few counts of this clone. V usage is TRBV15 and J usage is TRBJ2-7; 7 nucleotides agree with TRBD1. The CDR3 has 14 residues. Germline V gene lookup returns CDR1 LNHNV and CDR2 YYDKDF (reference sequence). V gave up 0 bases and J gave up 1 base; unmatched junction bases: 0. CDR3 amino acids: CATSREQGSYEQYF. DNA for the CDR3: TGTGCCACCAGCAGAGAACAGGGGTCCTACGAGCAGTACTTC.

J is TRBJ1-1 and V is TRBV19; TRBD1 agrees at 9 bases. This CDR3 region has 17 residues. The junction had 10 bases not matched to a gene; V was cut back by 0 bases and J by 5 bases. Germline assignment: CDR1 LNHDA and CDR2 SQIVND (reference sequence). CDR3 in amino acids: CASSIDPLGQGFTEAFF. CDR3 DNA sequence: TGTGCCAGTAGTATAGATCCTCTGGGACAGGGATTTACTGAAGCTTTCTTT.

The rearrangement links TRBV14 to TRBJ2-2, with D perhaps TRBD2 (5 bases). The CDR3 is made up of 15 amino acids. Looked up from germline, CDR1 is SGHDN and CDR2 is FVKESK. Trimming pared 1 base from V and 1 base from J, leaving 7 bases between. The chain's CDR3 is CASSQGLLNTGELFF. CDR3 nucleotides: TGTGCCAGCAGCCAAGGACTACTGAACACCGGGGAGCTGTTTTTT.